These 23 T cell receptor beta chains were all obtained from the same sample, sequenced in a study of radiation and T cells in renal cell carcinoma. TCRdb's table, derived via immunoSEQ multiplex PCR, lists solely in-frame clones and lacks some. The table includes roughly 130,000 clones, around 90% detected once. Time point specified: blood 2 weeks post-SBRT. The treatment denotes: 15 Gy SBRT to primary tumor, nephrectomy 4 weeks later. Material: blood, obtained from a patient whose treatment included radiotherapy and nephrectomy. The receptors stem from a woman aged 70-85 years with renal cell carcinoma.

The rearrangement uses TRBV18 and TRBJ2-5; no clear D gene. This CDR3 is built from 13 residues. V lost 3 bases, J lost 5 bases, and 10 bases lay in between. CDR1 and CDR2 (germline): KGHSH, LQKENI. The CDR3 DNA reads TGTGCCAGCTCACCGATACCACTTGAGACCCAGTACTTC. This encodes CASSPIPLETQYF.

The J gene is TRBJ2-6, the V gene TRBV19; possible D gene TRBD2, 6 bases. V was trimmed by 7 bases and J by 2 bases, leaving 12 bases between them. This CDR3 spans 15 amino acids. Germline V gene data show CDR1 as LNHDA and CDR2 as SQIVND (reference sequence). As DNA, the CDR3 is TGTGCCAGTACCCTTGGAGGGGCTGGGGCCAACGTCCTGACTTTC. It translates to CASTLGGAGANVLTF.

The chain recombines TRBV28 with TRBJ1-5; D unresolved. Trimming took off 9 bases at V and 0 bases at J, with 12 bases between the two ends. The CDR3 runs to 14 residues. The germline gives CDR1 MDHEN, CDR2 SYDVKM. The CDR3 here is CASVRTYSNQPQHF. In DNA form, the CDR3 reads TGTGCCAGTGTCCGAACTTATAGCAATCAGCCCCAGCATTTT.

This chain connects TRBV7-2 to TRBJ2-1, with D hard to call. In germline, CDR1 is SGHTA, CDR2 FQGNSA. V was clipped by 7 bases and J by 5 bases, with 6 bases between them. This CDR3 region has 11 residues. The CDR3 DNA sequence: TGTGCCAGCACCAGAGACAATGAGCAGTTCTTC. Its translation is CASTRDNEQFF. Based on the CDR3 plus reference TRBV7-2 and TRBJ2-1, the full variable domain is GAGVSQSPSNKVTEKGKDVELRCDPISGHTALYWYRQSLGQGLEFLIYFQGNSAPDKSGLPSDRFSAERTGGSVSTLTIQRTQQEDSAVYLCASTRDNEQFFGPGTRLTVL.

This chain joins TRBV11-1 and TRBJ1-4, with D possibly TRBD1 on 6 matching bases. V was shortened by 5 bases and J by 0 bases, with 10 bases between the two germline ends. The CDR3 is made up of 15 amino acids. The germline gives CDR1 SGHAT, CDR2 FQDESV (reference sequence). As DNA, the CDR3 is TGTGCCAGCAGCCAGTGGACAGCAACTAATGAAAAACTGTTTTTT. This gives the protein CASSQWTATNEKLFF.

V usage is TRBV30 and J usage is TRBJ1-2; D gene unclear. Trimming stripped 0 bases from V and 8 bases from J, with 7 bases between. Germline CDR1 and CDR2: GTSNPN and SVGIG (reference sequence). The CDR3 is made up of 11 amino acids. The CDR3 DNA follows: TGTGCCTGGAGTGTAACGGCGGGCTACACCTTC. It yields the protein CAWSVTAGYTF. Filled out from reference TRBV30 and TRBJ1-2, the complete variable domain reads SQTIHQWPATLVQPVGSPLSLECTVEGTSNPNLYWYRQAAGRGLQLLFYSVGIGQISSEVPQNLSASRPQDRQFILSSKKLLLSDSGFYLCAWSVTAGYTFGSGTRLTVV.

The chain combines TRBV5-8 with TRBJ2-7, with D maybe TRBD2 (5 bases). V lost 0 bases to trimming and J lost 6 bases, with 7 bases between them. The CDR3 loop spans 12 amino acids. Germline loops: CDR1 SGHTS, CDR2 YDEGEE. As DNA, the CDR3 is TGTGCCAGCAGCTTGGGAGGGTCCGAGCAGTACTTC. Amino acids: CASSLGGSEQYF.

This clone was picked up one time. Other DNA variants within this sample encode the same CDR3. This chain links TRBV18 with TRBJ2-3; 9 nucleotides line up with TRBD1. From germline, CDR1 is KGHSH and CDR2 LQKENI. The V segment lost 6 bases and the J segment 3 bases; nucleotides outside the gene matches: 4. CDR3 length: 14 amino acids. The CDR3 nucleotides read TGTGCCAGCTCTCTGGGACAGGGAACAGATACGCAGTATTTT. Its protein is CASSLGQGTDTQYF.

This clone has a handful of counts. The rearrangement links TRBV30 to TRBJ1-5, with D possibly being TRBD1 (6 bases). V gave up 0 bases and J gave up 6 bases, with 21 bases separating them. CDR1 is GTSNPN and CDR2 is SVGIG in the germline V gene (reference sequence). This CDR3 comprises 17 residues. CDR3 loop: CAWSVDRPGVRGQPQHF. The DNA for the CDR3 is TGTGCCTGGAGTGTCGACAGGCCTGGGGTGCGGGGTCAGCCCCAGCATTTT.

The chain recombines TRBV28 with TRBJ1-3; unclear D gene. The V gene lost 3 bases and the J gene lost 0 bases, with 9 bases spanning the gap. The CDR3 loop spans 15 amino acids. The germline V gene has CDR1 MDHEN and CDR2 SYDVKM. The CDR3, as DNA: TGTGCCAGCAGTTTCCGAATGCTCTCTGGAAACACCATATATTTT. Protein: CASSFRMLSGNTIYF.

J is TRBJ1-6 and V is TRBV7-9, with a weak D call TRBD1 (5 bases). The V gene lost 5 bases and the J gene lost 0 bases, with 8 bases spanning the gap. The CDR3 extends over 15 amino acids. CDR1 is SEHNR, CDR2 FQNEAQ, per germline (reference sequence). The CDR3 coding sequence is TGTGCCAGCAGCCGAGGGGTCTCCTATAATTCACCCCTCCACTTT. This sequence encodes CASSRGVSYNSPLHF.

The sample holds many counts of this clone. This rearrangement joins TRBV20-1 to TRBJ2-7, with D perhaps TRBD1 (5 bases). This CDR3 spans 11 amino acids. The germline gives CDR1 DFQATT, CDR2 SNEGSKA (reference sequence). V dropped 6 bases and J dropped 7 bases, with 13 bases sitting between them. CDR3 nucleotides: TGCAGTGCCAGGGTCTCGAGGGAGCAGTACTTC. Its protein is CSARVSREQYF.

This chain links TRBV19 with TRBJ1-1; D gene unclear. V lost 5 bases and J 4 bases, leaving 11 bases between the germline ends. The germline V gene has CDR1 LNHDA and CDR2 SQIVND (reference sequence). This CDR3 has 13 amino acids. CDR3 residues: CASSPHSSTEAFF. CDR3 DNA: TGTGCCAGTAGTCCCCACTCCAGCACTGAAGCTTTCTTT.

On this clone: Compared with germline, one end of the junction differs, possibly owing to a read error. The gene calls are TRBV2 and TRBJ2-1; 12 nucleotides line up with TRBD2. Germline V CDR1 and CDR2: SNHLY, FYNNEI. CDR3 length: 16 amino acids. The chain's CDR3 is CASSLTSGGSYSEQFF. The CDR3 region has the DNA TGTGCCAGCAGCCTGACTAGCGGGGGCTCTTACAGTGAGCAGTTCTTC.

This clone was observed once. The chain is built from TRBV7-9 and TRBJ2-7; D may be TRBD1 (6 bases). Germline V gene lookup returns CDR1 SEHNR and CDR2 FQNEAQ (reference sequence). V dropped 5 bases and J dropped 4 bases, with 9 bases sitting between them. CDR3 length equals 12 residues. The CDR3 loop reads CASSGGPYEQYF. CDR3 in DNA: TGTGCCAGCAGCGGGGGCCCGTACGAGCAGTACTTC. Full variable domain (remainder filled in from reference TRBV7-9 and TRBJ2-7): DTGVSQNPRHKITKRGQNVTFRCDPISEHNRLYWYRQTLGQGPEFLTYFQNEAQLEKSRLLSDRFSAERPKGSFSTLEIQRTEQGDSAMYLCASSGGPYEQYFGPGTRLTVT.

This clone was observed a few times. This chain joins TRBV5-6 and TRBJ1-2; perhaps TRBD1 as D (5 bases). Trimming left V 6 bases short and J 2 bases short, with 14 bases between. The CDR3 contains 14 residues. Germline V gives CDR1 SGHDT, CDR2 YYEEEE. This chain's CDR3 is CASTPERDNYGYTF. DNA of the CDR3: TGTGCCAGCACCCCGGAGAGGGACAACTATGGCTACACCTTC.

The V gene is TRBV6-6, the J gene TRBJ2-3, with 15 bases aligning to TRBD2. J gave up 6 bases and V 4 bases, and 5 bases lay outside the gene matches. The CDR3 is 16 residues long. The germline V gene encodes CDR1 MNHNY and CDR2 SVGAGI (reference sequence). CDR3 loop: CASSWTSGGAPDTQYF. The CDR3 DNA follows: TGTGCCAGCAGTTGGACTAGCGGGGGGGCCCCGGATACGCAGTATTTT.

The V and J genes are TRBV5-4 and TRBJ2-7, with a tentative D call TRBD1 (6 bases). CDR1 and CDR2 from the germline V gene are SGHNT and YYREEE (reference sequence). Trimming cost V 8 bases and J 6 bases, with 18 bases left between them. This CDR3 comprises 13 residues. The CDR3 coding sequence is TGTGCCAGTTCCTTCATGCAGGGGACCGAGCAGTACTTC. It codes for CASSFMQGTEQYF.

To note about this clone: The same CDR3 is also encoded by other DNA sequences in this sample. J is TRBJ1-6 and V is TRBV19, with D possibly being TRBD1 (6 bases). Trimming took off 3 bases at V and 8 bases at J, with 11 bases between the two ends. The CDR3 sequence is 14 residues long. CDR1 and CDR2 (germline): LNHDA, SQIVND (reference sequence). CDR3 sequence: CASSIGGLDSPLHF. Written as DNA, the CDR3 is TGTGCCAGTAGTATTGGGGGGCTCGATTCACCCCTCCACTTT.

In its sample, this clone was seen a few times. The CDR3 bases are TGTGCCAGCAGCTTGGCCCCTGGGACAGGGGTATACGAGCAGTACTTC. It yields the protein CASSLAPGTGVYEQYF. The chain has TRBV5-5 and TRBJ2-7, with TRBD1 identical over 10 bases. With 0 bases clipped from V and 4 bases from J, the junction kept 7 bases outside the gene matches. Germline values: CDR1 SGHKS, CDR2 YYEKEE (reference sequence). The CDR3 covers 16 residues.

The CDR3 protein is CATSRSRGYEKLFF. The CDR3 nucleotides are TGTGCCACCAGCCGCTCCCGAGGGTATGAAAAACTGTTTTTT. This chain uses TRBV15 with TRBJ1-4, with D unclear. Trimming took off 5 bases at V and 6 bases at J, with 13 bases between the two ends. The CDR3 has 14 amino acids. Germline-derived CDR1 and CDR2 are LNHNV and YYDKDF (reference sequence). The whole variable domain, filled in from reference TRBV15 and TRBJ1-4, reads DAMVIQNPRYQVTQFGKPVTLSCSQTLNHNVMYWYQQKSSQAPKLLFHYYDKDFNNEADTPDNFQSRRPNTSFCFLDIRSPGLGDTAMYLCATSRSRGYEKLFFGSGTQLSVL.

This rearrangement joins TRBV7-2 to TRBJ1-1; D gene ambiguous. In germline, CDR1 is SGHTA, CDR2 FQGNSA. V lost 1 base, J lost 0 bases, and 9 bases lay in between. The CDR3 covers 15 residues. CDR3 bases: TGTGCCAGCAGCTTAGGGGCCGGATTGAACACTGAAGCTTTCTTT. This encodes CASSLGAGLNTEAFF.

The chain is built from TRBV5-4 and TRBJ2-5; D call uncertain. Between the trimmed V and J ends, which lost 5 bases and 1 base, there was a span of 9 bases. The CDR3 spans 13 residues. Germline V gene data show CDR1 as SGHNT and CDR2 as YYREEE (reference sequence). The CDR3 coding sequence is TGTGCCAGCAGGTCCGGGTCCCAAGAGACCCAGTACTTC. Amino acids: CASRSGSQETQYF.